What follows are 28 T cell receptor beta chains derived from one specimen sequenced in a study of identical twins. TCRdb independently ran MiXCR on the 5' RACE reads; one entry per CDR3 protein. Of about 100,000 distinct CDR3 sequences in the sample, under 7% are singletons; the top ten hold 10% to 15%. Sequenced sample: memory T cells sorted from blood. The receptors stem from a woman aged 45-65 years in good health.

CDR3 protein: CASSLLGAGGAETQYF. CDR3 coding DNA: TGTGCCAGCAGCTTGCTGGGGGCTGGTGGGGCAGAGACCCAGTACTTC. The V and J genes are TRBV7-3 and TRBJ2-5, with a weak D call TRBD1 (6 bases). The CDR3 covers 16 residues. V shed 3 bases and J shed 4 bases, with 18 bases lying between them. Germline values: CDR1 SGHTA, CDR2 FQGTGA.

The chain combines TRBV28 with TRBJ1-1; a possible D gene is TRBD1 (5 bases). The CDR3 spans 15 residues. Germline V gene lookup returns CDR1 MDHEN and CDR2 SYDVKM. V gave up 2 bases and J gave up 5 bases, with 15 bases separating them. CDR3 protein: CASSLRQNRKTEAFF. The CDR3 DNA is TGTGCCAGCAGTTTACGACAGAATAGGAAGACTGAAGCTTTCTTT.

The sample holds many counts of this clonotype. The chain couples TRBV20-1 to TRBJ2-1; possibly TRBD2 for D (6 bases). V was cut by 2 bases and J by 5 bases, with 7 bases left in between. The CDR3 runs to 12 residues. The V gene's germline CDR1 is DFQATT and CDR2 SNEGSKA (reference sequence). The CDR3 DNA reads TGCAGTGCTAGATGGGGGGACAATGAGCAGTTCTTC. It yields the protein CSARWGDNEQFF.

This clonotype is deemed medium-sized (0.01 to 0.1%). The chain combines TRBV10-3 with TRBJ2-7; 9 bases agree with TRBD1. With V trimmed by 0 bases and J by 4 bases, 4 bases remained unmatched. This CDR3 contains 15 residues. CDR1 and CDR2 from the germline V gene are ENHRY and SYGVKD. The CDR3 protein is CAISESGQGRYEQYV. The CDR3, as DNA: TGTGCCATCAGTGAGTCCGGACAGGGGCGATACGAGCAGTACGTC.

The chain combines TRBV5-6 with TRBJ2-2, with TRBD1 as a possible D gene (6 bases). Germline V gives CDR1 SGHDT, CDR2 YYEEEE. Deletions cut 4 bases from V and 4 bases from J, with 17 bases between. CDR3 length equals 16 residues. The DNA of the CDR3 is TGTGCCAGCAGCCGAGGCACAGGGTGGGGCACCGGGGAGCTGTTTTTT. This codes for CASSRGTGWGTGELFF.

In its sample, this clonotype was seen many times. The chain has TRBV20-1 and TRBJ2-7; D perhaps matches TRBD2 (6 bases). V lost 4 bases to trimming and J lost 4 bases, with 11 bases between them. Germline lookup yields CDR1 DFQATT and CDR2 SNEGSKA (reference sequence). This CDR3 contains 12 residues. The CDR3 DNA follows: TGCAGTGCTACCCCGAGCGGGTACGAGCAGTACTTC. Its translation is CSATPSGYEQYF.

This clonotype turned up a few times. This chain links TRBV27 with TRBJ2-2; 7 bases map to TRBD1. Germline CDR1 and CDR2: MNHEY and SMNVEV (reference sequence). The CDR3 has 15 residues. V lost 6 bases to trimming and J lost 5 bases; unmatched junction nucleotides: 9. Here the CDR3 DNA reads TGTGCCAGCAGACCTCACAGGGGCGGGACCGGGGAGCTGTTTTTT. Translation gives CASRPHRGGTGELFF.

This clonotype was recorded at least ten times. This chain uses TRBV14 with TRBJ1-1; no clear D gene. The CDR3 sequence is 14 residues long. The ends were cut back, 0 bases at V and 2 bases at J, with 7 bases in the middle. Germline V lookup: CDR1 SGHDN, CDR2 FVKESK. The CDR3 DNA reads TGTGCCAGCAGCCAAGAAACATTTAACACTGAAGCTTTCTTT. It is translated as CASSQETFNTEAFF.

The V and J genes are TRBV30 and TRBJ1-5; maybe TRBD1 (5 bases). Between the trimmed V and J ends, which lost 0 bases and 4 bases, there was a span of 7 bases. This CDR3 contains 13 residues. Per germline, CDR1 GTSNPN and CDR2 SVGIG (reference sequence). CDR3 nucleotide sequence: TGTGCCTGGAGTGTCCAGGGAAATCAGCCCCAGCATTTT. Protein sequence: CAWSVQGNQPQHF.

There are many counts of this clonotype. This chain's CDR3 is CASSEFRGSYEQYV. CDR3 bases: TGTGCCAGCAGTGAATTTCGCGGGAGTTACGAGCAGTACGTC. This chain uses TRBV25-1 with TRBJ2-7; 7 nucleotides agree with TRBD2. The CDR3 covers 14 residues. V lost 1 base to trimming and J lost 4 bases; unmatched junction nucleotides: 4. Germline assignment: CDR1 MGHDK and CDR2 SYGVNS.

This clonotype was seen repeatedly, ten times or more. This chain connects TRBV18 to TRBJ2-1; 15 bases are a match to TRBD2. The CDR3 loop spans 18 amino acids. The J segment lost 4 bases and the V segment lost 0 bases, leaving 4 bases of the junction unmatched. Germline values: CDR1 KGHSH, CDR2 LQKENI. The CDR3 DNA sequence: TGTGCCAGCTCACCACCGGGACTAGCGGGAGGAGGATACAATGAGCAGTTCTTC. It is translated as CASSPPGLAGGGYNEQFF.

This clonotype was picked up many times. Written as DNA, the CDR3 is TGCGCCAGCAGCTTGGGGGTTTTGAGCACAGATACGCAGTATTTT. It codes for CASSLGVLSTDTQYF. The chain carries TRBV5-1 and TRBJ2-3, with D uncertain. This CDR3 spans 15 amino acids. V lost 0 bases to trimming and J lost 0 bases, with 8 bases between them. Germline V CDR1 and CDR2: SGHRS, YFSETQ.

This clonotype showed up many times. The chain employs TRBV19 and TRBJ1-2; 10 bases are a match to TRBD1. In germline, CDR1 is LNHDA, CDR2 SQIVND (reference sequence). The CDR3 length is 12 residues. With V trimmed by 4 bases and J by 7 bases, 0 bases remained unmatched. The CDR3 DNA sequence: TGTGCCAGTAGTAGACAGGGGGCTGGCTACACCTTC. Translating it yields CASSRQGAGYTF.

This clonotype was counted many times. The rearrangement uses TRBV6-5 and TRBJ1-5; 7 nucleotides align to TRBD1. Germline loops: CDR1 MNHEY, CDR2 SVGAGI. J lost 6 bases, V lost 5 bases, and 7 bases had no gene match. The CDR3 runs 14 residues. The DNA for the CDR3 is TGTGCCAGCAGTCCTGGCAGGGGGACTCAGCCCCAGCATTTT. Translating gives CASSPGRGTQPQHF.

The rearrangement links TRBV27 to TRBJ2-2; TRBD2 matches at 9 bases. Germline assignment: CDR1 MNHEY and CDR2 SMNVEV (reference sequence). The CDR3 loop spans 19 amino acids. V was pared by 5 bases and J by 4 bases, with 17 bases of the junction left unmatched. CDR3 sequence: CASSLTAPLAGRITGELFF. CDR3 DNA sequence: TGTGCCAGCAGTCTAACCGCACCGCTAGCGGGACGGATCACCGGGGAGCTGTTTTTT.

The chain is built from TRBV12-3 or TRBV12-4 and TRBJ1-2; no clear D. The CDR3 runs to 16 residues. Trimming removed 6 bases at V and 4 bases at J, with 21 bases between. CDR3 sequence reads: CASSPHVPSRSYGYTF. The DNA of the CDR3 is TGTGCCAGCAGCCCACATGTCCCCTCTCGGAGCTATGGCTACACCTTC.

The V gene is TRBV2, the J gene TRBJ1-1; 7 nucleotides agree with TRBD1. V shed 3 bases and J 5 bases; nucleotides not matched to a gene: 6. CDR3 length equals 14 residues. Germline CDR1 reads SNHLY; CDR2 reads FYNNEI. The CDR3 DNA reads TGTGCCAGCAGTGACTTAGGGGGCCGGACTGAAGCTTTCTTT. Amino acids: CASSDLGGRTEAFF.

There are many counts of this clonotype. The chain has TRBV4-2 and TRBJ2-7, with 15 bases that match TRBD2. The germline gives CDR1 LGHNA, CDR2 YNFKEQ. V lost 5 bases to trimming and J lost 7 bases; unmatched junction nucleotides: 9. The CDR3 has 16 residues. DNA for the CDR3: TGTGCCAGCAGCTACGGGACTAGCGGGAGGTTGAGAGAGCAGTACGTC. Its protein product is CASSYGTSGRLREQYV.

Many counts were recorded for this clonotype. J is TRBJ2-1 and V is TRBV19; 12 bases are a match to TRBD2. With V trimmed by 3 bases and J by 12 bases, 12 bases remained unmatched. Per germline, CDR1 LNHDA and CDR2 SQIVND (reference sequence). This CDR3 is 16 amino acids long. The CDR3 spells CASSIALAGGMAGQFF. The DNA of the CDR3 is TGTGCCAGTAGTATCGCACTAGCGGGAGGCATGGCAGGGCAGTTCTTC.

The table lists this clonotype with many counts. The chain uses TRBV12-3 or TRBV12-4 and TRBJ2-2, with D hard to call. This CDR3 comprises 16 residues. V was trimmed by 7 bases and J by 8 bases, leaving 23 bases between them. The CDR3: CASTEIPVALGGELFF. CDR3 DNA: TGTGCCAGCACTGAAATCCCCGTCGCCCTCGGGGGGGAGCTGTTTTTT.

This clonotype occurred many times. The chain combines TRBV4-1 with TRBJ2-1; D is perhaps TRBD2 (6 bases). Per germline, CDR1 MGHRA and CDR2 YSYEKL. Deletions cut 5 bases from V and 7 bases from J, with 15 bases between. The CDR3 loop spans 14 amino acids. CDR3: CASSSLVGGNEQFF. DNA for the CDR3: TGCGCCAGCAGCTCTCTGGTGGGGGGAAATGAGCAGTTCTTC.

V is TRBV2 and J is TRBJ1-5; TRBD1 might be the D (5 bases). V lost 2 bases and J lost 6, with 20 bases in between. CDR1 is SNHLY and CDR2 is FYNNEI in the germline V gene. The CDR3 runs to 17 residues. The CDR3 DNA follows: TGTGCCAGCAGTGAAACTCGGGCAGGGTCGGTAGGTCAGCCCCAGCATTTT. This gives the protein CASSETRAGSVGQPQHF.

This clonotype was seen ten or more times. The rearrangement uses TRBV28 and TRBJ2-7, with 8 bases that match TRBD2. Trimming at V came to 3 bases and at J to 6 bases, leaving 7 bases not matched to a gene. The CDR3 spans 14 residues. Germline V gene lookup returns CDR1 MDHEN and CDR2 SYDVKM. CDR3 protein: CASSFFRGGAEQYV. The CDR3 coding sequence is TGTGCCAGCAGTTTCTTTCGGGGGGGCGCCGAGCAGTACGTC.

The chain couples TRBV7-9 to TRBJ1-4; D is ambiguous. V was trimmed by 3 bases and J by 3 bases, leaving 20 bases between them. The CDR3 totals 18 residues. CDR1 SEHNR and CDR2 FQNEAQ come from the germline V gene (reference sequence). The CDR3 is CASSFGGRTVEPNEKLFF. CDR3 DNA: TGTGCCAGCAGCTTTGGAGGGCGGACGGTTGAACCTAATGAAAAACTGTTTTTT.

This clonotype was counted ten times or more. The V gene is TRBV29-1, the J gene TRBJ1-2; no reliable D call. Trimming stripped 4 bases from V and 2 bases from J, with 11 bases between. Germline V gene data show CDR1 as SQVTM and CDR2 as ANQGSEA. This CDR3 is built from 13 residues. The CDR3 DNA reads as TGCAGCGTTGGTACGACGATGAACTATGGCTACACCTTC. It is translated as CSVGTTMNYGYTF.

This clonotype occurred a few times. In DNA form, the CDR3 reads TGTGCCAGTAAAAGCTTGGGTAACACCATATATTTT. This encodes CASKSLGNTIYF. J is TRBJ1-3 and V is TRBV19; D unclear. The CDR3 spans 12 residues. The germline V and J ends were trimmed by 7 bases and 7 bases, with 11 bases remaining between them. Germline V gives CDR1 LNHDA, CDR2 SQIVND (reference sequence).

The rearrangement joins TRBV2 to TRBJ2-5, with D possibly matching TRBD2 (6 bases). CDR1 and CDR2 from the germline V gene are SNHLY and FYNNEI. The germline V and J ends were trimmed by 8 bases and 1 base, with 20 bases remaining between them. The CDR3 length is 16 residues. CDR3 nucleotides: TGTGCCAGCGCGCGGGCGGGACCCAATTCCCAAGAGACCCAGTACTTC. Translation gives CASARAGPNSQETQYF.

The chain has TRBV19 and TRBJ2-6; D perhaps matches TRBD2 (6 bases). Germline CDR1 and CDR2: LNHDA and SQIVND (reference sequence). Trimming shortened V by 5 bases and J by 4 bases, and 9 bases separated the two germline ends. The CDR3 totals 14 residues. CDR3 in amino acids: CASSPGAGANVLTF. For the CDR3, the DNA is TGTGCCAGTAGTCCGGGAGCCGGGGCCAACGTCCTGACTTTC.